Each of the 6 T cell receptor beta chains below was sequenced from the same sample in a study of cytomegalovirus exposure and HLA in healthy donors. The table came from immunoSEQ multiplex PCR; TCRdb's copy has only in-frame clones and leaves some out. The sample lists 200,000 to 300,000 clones, 90% seen once, with approximately 3.1% in the top ten. Sequenced: PBMCs. Every receptor here comes from a woman in her twenties or thirties in good health and CMV-seronegative.

The chain has TRBV6-1 and TRBJ2-2, with no clear D. This CDR3 region has 13 residues. Germline CDR1 and CDR2: MNHNS and SASEGT. V gave up 1 base and J gave up 5 bases, with 5 bases separating them. CDR3 residues: CASSEEWTGELFF. CDR3 sequence (DNA): TGTGCCAGCAGTGAAGAGTGGACCGGGGAGCTGTTTTTT.

V gene TRBV28 combines with J gene TRBJ2-1; 10 nucleotides match TRBD1. Germline values: CDR1 MDHEN, CDR2 SYDVKM. V lost 5 bases to trimming and J lost 6 bases; unmatched junction nucleotides: 7. The CDR3 contains 15 residues. CDR3 coding DNA: TGTGCCAGCAGTCGTCCCGGGACAGGGGTCAATGAGCAGTTCTTC. It specifies CASSRPGTGVNEQFF.

The chain joins TRBV28 to TRBJ2-7; the D call may be TRBD1 or TRBD2 (6 bases each). V dropped 5 bases and J dropped 3 bases, with 14 bases sitting between them. CDR1 and CDR2 from the germline V gene are MDHEN and SYDVKM. This CDR3 has 14 residues. CDR3 in DNA: TGTGCCAGCAGTCCCGGGGGCAGCTACTACGAGCAGTACTTC. Its protein is CASSPGGSYYEQYF.

The J gene is TRBJ2-5, the V gene TRBV4-1; no reliable D call. Trimming removed 1 base from V and 2 bases from J, with 5 bases in between. CDR3 length: 13 amino acids. Germline CDR1 and CDR2: MGHRA and YSYEKL. The CDR3 sequence is CASSQGQQETQYF. In DNA, the CDR3 is TGCGCCAGCAGCCAAGGGCAGCAAGAGACCCAGTACTTC.

This chain connects TRBV5-1 to TRBJ2-7; D call uncertain. CDR1 and CDR2 from the germline V gene are SGHRS and YFSETQ. Trimming shortened V by 3 bases and J by 4 bases, and 17 bases separated the two germline ends. This CDR3 contains 15 residues. CDR3 in DNA: TGCGCCAGCAGCTCTAGAAACCCAGACAAATACGAGCAGTACTTC. Protein sequence: CASSSRNPDKYEQYF.

This clone has a handful of counts. V gene TRBV7-9 combines with J gene TRBJ2-7, with 12 bases that match TRBD2. Trimming cost V 3 bases and J 5 bases; bases outside gene matches: 11. The CDR3 is 17 amino acids. The germline gives CDR1 SEHNR, CDR2 FQNEAQ (reference sequence). CDR3 region: CASSLAPSGRALHEQYF. Here the CDR3 DNA reads TGTGCCAGCAGCTTGGCCCCTAGCGGGAGGGCCCTCCACGAGCAGTACTTC.